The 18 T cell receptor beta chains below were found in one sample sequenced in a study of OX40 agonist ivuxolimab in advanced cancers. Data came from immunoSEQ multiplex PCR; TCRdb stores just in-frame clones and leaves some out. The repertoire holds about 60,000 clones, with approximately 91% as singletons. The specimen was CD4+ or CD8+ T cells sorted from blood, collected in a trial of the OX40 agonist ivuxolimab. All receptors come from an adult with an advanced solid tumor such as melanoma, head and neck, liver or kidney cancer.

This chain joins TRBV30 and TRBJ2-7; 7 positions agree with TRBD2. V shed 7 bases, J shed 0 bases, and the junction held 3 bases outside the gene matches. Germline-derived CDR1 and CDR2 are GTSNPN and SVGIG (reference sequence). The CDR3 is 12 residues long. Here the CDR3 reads CASSGNSYEQYF. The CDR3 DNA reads TGTGCCTCTAGCGGTAACTCCTACGAGCAGTACTTC.

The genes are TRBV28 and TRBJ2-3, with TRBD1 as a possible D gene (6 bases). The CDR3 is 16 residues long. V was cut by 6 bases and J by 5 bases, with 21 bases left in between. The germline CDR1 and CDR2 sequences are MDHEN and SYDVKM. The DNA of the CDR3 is TGTGCCAGCAGGCACCGGGACATCACTGCGCAAGATACGCAGTATTTT. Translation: CASRHRDITAQDTQYF.

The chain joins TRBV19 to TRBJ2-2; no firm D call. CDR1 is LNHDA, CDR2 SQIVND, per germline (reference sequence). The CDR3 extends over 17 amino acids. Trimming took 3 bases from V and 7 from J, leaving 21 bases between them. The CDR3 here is CASSIEASYLSIGELFF. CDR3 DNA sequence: TGTGCCAGTAGTATCGAAGCGTCCTACCTTAGCATCGGGGAGCTGTTTTTT. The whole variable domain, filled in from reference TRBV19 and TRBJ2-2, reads DGGITQSPKYLFRKEGQNVTLSCEQNLNHDAMYWYRQDPGQGLRLIYYSQIVNDFQKGDIAEGYSVSREKKESFPLTVTSAQKNPTAFYLCASSIEASYLSIGELFFGEGSRLTVL.

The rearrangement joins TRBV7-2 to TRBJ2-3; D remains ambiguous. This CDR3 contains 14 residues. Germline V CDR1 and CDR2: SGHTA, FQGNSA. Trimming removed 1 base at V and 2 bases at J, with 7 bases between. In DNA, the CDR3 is TGTGCCAGCAGCTTAGTCCTCACCACAGATACGCAGTATTTT. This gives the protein CASSLVLTTDTQYF.

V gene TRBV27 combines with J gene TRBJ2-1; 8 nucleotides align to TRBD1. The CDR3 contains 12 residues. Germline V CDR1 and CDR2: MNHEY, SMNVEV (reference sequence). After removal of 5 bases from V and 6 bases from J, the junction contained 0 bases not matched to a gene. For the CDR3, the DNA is TGTGCCAGCAGTGGACAGGGCAATGAGCAGTTCTTC. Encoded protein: CASSGQGNEQFF.

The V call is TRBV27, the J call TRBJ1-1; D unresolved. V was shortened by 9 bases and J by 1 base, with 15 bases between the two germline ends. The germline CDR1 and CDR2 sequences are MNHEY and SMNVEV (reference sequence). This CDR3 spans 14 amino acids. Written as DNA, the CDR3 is TGTGCCAGTGGTATGGCCGCGTGGAACACTGAAGCTTTCTTT. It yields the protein CASGMAAWNTEAFF.

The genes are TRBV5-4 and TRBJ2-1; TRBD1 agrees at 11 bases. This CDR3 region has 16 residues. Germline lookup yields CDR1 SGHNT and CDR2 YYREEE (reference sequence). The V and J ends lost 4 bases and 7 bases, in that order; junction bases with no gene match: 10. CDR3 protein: CASSKPGQGEVNEQFF. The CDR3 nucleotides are TGTGCCAGCAGCAAGCCGGGACAGGGGGAAGTAAATGAGCAGTTCTTC.

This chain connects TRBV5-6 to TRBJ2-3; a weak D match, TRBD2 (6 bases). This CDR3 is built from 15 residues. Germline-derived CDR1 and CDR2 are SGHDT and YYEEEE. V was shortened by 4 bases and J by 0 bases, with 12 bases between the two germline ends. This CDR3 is CASSAGLFSTDTQYF. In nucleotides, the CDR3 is TGTGCCAGCAGCGCGGGACTTTTTAGCACAGATACGCAGTATTTT. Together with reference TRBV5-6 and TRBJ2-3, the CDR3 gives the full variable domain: DAGVTQSPTHLIKTRGQQVTLRCSPKSGHDTVSWYQQALGQGPQFIFQYYEEEERQRGNFPDRFSGHQFPNYSSELNVNALLLGDSALYLCASSAGLFSTDTQYFGPGTRLTVL.

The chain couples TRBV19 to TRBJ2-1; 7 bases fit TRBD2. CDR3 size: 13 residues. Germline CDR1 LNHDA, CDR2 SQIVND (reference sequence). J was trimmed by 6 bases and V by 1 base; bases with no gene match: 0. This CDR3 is CASSIGGGNEQFF. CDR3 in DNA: TGTGCCAGTAGTATAGGCGGGGGCAATGAGCAGTTCTTC.

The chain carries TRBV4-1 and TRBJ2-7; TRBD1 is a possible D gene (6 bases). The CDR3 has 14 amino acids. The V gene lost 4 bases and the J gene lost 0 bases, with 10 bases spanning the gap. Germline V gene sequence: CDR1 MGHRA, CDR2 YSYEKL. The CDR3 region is CASSLDRFSYEQYF. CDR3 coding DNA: TGCGCCAGCAGCCTAGACAGGTTCTCCTACGAGCAGTACTTC.

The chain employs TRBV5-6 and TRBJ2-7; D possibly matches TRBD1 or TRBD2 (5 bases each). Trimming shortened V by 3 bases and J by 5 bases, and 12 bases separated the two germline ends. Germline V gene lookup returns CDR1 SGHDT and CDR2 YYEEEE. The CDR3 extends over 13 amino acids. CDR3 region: CASSWQGADEQYF. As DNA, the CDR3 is TGTGCCAGCAGCTGGCAGGGAGCGGACGAGCAGTACTTC.

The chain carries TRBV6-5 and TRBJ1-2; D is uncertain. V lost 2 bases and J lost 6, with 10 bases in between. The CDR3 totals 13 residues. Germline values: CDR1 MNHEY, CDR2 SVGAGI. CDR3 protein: CASSYVGIDGYTF. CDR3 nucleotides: TGTGCCAGCAGTTACGTGGGGATTGATGGCTACACCTTC.

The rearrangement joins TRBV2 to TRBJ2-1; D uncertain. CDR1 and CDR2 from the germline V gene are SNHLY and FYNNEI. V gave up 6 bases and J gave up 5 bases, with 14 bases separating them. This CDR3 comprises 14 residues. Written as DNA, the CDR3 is TGTGCCAGCAGCCAAGGGCGGCGAGACAATGAGCAGTTCTTC. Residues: CASSQGRRDNEQFF.

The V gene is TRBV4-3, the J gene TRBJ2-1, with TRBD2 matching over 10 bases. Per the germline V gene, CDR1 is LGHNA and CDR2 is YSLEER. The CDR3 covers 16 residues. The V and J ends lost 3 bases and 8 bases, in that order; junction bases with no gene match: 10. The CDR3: CASSQGLARRVDEQFF. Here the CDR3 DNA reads TGCGCCAGCAGCCAGGGACTAGCGAGACGAGTAGATGAGCAGTTCTTC.

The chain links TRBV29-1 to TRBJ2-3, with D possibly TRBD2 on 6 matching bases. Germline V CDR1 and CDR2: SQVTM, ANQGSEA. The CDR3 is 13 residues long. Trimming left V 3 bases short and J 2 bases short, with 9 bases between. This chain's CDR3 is CSVEGTPTDTQYF. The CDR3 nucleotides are TGCAGCGTTGAGGGGACTCCCACAGATACGCAGTATTTT.

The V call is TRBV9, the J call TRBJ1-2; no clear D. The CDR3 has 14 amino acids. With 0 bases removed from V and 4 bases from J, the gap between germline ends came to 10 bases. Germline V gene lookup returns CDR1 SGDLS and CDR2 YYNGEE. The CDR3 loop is CASSVGGGTYGYTF. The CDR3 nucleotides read TGTGCCAGCAGCGTAGGAGGCGGTACCTATGGCTACACCTTC.

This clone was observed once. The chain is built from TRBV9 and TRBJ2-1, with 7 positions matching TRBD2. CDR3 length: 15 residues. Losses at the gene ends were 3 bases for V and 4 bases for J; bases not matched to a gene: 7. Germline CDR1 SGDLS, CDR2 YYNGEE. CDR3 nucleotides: TGTGCCAGCAGCGCCAGCGGGGCGGATTACAATGAGCAGTTCTTC. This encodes CASSASGADYNEQFF.

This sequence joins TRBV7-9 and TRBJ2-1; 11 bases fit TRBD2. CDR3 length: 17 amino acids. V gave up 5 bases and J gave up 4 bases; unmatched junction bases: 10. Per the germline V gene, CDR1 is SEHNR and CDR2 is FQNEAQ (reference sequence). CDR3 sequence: CASSPRAGTSGYNEQFF. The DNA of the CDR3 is TGTGCCAGCAGCCCAAGGGCAGGGACTAGCGGATACAATGAGCAGTTCTTC.